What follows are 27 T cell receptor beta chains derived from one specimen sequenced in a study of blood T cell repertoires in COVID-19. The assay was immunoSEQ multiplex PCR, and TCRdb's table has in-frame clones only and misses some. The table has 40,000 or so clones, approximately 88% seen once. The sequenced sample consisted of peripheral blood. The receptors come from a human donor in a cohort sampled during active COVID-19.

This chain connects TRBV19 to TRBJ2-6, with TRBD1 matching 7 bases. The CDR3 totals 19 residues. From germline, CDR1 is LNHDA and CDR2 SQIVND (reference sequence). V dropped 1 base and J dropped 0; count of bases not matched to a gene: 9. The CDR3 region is CASSIGPRTGSSGANVLTF. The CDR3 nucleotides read TGTGCCAGTAGTATAGGACCCCGGACAGGCAGCTCTGGGGCCAACGTCCTGACTTTC.

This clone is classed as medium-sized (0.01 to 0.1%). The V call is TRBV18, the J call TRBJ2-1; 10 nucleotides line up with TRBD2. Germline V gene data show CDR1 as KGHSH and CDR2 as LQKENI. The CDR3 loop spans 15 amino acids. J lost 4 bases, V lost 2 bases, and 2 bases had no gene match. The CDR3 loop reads CASSPKRGGYNEQFF. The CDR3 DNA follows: TGTGCCAGCTCACCAAAGCGGGGGGGTTACAATGAGCAGTTCTTC. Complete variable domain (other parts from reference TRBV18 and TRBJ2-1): NAGVMQNPRHLVRRRGQEARLRCSPMKGHSHVYWYRQLPEEGLKFMVYLQKENIIDESGMPKERFSAEFPKEGPSILRIQQVVRGDSAAYFCASSPKRGGYNEQFFGPGTRLTVL.

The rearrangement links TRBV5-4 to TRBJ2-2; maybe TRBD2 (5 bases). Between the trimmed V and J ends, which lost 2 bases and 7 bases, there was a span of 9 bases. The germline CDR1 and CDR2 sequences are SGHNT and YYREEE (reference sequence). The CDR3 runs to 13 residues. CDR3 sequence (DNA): TGTGCCAGCAGCTTCGACCGGGGCGGGGAGCTGTTTTTT. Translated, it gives CASSFDRGGELFF.

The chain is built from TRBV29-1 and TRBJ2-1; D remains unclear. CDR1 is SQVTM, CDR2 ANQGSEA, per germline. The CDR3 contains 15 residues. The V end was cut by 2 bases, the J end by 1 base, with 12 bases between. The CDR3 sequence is CSVEPPRLSYNEQFF. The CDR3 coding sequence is TGCAGCGTTGAACCCCCCAGATTATCCTACAATGAGCAGTTCTTC.

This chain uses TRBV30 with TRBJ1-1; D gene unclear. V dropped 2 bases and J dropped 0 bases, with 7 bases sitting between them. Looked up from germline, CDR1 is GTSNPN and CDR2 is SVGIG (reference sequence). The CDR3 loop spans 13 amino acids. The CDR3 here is CAWSQKLNTEAFF. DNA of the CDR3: TGTGCCTGGAGTCAGAAGTTGAACACTGAAGCTTTCTTT. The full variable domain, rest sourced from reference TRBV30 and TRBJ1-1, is SQTIHQWPATLVQPVGSPLSLECTVEGTSNPNLYWYRQAAGRGLQLLFYSVGIGQISSEVPQNLSASRPQDRQFILSSKKLLLSDSGFYLCAWSQKLNTEAFFGQGTRLTVV.

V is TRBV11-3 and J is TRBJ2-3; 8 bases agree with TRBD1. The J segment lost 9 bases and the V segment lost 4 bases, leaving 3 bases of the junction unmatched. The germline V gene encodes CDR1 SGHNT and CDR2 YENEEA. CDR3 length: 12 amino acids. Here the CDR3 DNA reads TGTGCCAGCAGCTATAACAGGGGGACGCAGTATTTT. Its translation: CASSYNRGTQYF.

The CDR3 bases are TGTGCCAGCAGTGAGCGTCTAGCGGGTTGGGATACGCAGTATTTT. It translates to CASSERLAGWDTQYF. The V gene is TRBV6-1, the J gene TRBJ2-3; 8 nucleotides agree with TRBD2. The CDR3 length is 15 residues. The trim removed 3 bases at V and 6 bases at J, leaving 8 bases unmatched. Germline CDR1 reads MNHNS; CDR2 reads SASEGT.

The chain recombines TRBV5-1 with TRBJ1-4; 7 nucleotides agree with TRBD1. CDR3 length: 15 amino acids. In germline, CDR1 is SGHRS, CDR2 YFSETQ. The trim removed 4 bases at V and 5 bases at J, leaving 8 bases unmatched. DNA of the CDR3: TGCGCCAGCAGCCGCTCGGGACAGATAAATGAAAAACTGTTTTTT. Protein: CASSRSGQINEKLFF.

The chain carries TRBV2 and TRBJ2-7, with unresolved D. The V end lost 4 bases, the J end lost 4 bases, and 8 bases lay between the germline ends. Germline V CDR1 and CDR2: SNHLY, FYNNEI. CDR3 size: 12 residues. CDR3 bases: TGTGCCAGCAGTGCCGGCGGATACGAGCAGTACTTC. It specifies CASSAGGYEQYF.

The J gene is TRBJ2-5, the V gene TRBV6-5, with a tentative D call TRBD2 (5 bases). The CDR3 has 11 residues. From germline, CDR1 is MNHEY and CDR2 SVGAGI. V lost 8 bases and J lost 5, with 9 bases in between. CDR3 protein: CASASGETQYF. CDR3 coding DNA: TGTGCCAGCGCCTCGGGGGAGACCCAGTACTTC.

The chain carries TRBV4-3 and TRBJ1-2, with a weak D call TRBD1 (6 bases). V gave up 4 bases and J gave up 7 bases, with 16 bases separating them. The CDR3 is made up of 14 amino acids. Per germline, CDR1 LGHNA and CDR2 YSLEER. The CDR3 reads CASSREWGRSGYTF. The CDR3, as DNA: TGCGCCAGCAGCCGGGAATGGGGGCGCAGTGGCTACACCTTC.

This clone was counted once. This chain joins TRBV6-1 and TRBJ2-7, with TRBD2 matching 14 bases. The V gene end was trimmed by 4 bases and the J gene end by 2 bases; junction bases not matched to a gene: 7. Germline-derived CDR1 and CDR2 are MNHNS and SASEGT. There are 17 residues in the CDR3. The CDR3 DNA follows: TGTGCCAGCAGTGGGGGGCGGACTAGCGGGAGGACCTACGAGCAGTACTTC. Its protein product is CASSGGRTSGRTYEQYF.

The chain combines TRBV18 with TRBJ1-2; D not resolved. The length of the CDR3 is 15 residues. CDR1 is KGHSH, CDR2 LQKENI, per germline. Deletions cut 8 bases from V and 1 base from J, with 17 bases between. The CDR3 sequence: CASTPGSSFNYGYTF. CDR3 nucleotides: TGTGCCAGCACCCCCGGGAGCTCCTTTAACTATGGCTACACCTTC.

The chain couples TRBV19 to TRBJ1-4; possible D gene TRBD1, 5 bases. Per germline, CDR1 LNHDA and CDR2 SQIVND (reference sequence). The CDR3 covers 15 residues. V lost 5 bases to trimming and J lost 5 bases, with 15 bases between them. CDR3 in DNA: TGTGCCAGTAGTGGGGGGGACTTACCAAATGAAAAACTGTTTTTT. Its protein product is CASSGGDLPNEKLFF.

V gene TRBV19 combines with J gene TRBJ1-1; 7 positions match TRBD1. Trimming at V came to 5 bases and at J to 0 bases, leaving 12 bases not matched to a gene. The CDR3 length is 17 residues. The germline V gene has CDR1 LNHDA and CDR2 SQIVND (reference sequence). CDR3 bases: TGTGCCAGTAGTTCCGGCAGGGGGGAGGCCATGAACACTGAAGCTTTCTTT. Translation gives CASSSGRGEAMNTEAFF.

The CDR3: CASSDQRTGGADQPQHF. In DNA, the CDR3 is TGTGCCAGCAGTGACCAGAGAACAGGGGGGGCGGATCAGCCCCAGCATTTT. The chain joins TRBV6-2 or TRBV6-3 to TRBJ1-5; 8 bases are shared with TRBD1. The CDR3 totals 17 residues. Trimming at V came to 5 bases and at J to 5 bases, leaving 14 bases not matched to a gene. Germline assignment: CDR1 MNHEY and CDR2 SVGEGT.

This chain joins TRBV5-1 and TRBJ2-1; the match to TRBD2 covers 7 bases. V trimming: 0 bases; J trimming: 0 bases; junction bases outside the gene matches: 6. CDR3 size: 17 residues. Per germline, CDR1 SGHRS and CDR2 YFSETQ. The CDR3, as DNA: TGCGCCAGCAGCTTGGCCGGTGGCGGGAGCTCCTACAATGAGCAGTTCTTC. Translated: CASSLAGGGSSYNEQFF.

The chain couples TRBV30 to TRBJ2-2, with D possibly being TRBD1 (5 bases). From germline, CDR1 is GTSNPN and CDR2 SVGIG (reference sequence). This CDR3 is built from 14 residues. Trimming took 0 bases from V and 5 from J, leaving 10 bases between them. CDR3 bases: TGTGCCTGGAGTGTTTTCTCAGGGACCGGGGAGCTGTTTTTT. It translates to CAWSVFSGTGELFF.

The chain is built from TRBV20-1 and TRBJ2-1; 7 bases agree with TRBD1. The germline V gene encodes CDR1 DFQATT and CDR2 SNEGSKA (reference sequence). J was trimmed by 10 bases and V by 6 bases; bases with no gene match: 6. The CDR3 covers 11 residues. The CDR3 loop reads CSADRVQEQFF. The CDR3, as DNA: TGCAGTGCAGACAGGGTTCAGGAGCAGTTCTTC.

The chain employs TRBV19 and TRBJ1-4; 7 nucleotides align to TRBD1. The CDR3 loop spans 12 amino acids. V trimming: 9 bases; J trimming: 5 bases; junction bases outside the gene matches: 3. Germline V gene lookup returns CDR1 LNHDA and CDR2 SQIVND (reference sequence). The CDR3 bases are TGTGCCAGCAAGACAGGGAATGAAAAACTGTTTTTT. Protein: CASKTGNEKLFF.

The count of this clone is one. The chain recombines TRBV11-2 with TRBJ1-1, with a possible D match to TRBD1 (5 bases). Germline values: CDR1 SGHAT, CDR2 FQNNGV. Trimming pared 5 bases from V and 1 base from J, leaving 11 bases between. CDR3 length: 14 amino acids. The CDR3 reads CASSILDRNTEAFF. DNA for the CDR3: TGTGCCAGCAGCATTCTTGACAGGAACACTGAAGCTTTCTTT.

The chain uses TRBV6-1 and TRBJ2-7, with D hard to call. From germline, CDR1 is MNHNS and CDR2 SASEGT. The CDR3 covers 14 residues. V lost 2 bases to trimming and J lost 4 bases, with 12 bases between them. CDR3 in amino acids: CASSEWLVRYEQYF. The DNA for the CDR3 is TGTGCCAGCAGTGAATGGCTAGTAAGGTACGAGCAGTACTTC.

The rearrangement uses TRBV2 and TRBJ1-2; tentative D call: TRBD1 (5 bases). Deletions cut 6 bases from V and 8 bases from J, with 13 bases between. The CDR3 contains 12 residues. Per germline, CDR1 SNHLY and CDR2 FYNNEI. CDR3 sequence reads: CASSRTSDGYTF. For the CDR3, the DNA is TGTGCCAGCAGCCGGACATCTGACGGCTACACCTTC.

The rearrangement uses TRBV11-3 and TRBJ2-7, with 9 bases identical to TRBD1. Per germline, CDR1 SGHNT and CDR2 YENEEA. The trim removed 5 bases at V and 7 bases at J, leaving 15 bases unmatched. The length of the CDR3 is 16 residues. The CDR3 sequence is CASSRSGTGPLGEQYF. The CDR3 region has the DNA TGTGCCAGCAGCCGCTCCGGGACAGGGCCGTTGGGGGAGCAGTACTTC. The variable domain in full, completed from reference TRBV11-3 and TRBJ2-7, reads EAGVVQSPRYKIIEKKQPVAFWCNPISGHNTLYWYLQNLGQGPELLIRYENEEAVDDSQLPKDRFSAERLKGVDSTLKIQPAELGDSAVYLCASSRSGTGPLGEQYFGPGTRLTVT.

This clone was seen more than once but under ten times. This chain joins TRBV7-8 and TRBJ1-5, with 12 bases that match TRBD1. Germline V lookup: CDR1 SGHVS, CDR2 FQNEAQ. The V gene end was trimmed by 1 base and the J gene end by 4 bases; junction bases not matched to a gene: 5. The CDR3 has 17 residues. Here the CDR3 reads CASSLDRGQGANQPQHF. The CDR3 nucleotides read TGTGCCAGCAGCTTAGATCGGGGACAGGGGGCTAATCAGCCCCAGCATTTT.

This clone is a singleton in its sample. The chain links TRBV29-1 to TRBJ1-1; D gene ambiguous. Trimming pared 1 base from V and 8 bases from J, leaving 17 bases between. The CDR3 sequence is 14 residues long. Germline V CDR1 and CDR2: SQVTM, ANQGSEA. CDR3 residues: CSVEAGIPQIEAFF. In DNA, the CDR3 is TGCAGCGTTGAAGCCGGAATTCCACAGATAGAAGCTTTCTTT.

The DNA of the CDR3 is TGTGCCAGCAGCTCTTTCGAAGGCGGGGGGGCTTACAATGAGCAGTTCTTC. Amino acid sequence: CASSSFEGGGAYNEQFF. V and J are TRBV6-2 or TRBV6-3 and TRBJ2-1; 9 bases are a match to TRBD2. Germline V lookup: CDR1 MNHEY, CDR2 SVGEGT. V dropped 6 bases and J dropped 4; count of bases not matched to a gene: 13. The CDR3 covers 17 residues.